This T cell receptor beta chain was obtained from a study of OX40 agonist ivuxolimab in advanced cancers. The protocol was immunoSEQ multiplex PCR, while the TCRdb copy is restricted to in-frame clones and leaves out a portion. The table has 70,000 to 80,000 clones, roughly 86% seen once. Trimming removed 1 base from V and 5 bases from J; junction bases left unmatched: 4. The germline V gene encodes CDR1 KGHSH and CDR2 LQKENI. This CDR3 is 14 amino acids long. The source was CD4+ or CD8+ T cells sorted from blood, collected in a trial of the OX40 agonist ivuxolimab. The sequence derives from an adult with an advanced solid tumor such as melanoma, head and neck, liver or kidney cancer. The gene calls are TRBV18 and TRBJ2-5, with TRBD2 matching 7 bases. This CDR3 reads CASSPRSAGETQYF. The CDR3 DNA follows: TGTGCCAGCTCACCACGATCAGCGGGGGAGACCCAGTACTTC.